The clone carrying this T cell receptor beta chain has ten or more counts. This specimen belongs to a study of regulatory T cells in long-lasting Graves disease. CDR3 size: 14 residues. Germline V lookup: CDR1 SGHDT, CDR2 YYEEEE. Trimming cost V 1 base and J 1 base, with 8 bases left between them. The authors built TCR beta libraries using iRepertoire HTBI primers and Arm-PCR of CDR3 regions. TCRdb analysed the multiplex PCR reads with MiXCR anew, one entry per CDR3 protein. Of roughly 350,000 distinct CDR3 sequences listed, around 17% are singletons. Noted time point: newly diagnosed GD, antithyroid drugs for less than 3 months. The TCR library was made from RNA extracted from PBMCs. These data were likewise used in another study, on T cells in Graves' hyperthyroidism and ophthalmopathy. That source reports: The model predicted ophthalmopathy a median around seven months before onset.

The V call is TRBV5-6, the J call TRBJ1-1, with D tentatively TRBD1 (5 bases). The source is a man aged 40-49 years with Graves disease. The sequenced sample was peripheral blood mononuclear cells (PBMCs), obtained at new diagnosis, from a patient treated with antithyroid drugs. CDR3 amino acids: CASSLHDRNTEAFF. The CDR3 DNA reads TGTGCCAGCAGCTTGCATGACAGGAACACTGAAGCTTTCTTT.